This T cell receptor (beta chain) stems from a study of T cell repertoires in cytomegalovirus infection. Across the whole study: Researchers turned to recently identified HLA-C-restricted CMV epitopes as well as well-studied HLA-B-restricted ones. Public TCR beta signatures were indicative of both CMV infection and a matching HLA type.

TCRdb reprocessed the reads with MiXCR, giving one entry per CDR3 protein. The table has some 800,000 distinct CDR3 sequences, 25% to 35% seen once. Concerning this clonotype: Its antigen is still unknown.

Study-wide findings and caveats: Accumulated public TCR beta family frequency recognized individuals carrying CMV together with the relevant HLA. The ex vivo response was dominated by HLA-C-restricted CMV-specific TCR beta clonotypes.

The sample was cultured CD8+ T cells from PBMCs, taken from culture after CMV antigen stimulation. The sequence came from a human donor in good health (CMV status not recorded). Some clones in this sample may be carry-over from other donors' samples.

The CDR3 reads CASSFGGEFFSGANVLTF. The CDR3 region has the DNA TGTGCCAGCAGCTTTGGTGGGGAGTTCTTCTCTGGGGCCAACGTCCTGACTTTC. The chain is built from TRBV7-6 and TRBJ2-6; D may be TRBD2 (5 bases). The CDR3 runs 18 residues. Trimming took off 3 bases at V and 0 bases at J, with 15 bases between the two ends. Germline-derived CDR1 and CDR2 are SGHVS and FNYEAQ.